This TCR beta chain appears in the sequencing data of a study of graft-versus-host responses after intestinal transplantation. Study background: In this cohort, recipients had multivisceral, liver-intestinal, or isolated intestinal transplants. Each patient got anti-thymocyte globulin induction, then tacrolimus and steroids for three to four years.

Whole-study findings and limits: In patients with graft-donor T cell macrochimerism, allograft graft-versus-host to host-versus-graft clonal ratios were high. Maximum circulating GvH clone levels tracked with early post-transplant HvG decreases.

In the case of this clone: Its antigen remains unidentified.

The assay was immunoSEQ multiplex PCR, and TCRdb's table has in-frame clones only and misses some. The table has around 64,000 clones, about 94% seen once. This clonotype was sampled from a human donor who was the organ donor for an intestinal transplant. The sequenced sample was unstimulated CD4+ T cells sorted from spleen or lymph node cells, obtained before transplant.

The DNA for the CDR3 is TGCGCCAGCAGCCCCGGACTTCTGAACACCGGGGAGCTGTTTTTT. Amino acid sequence: CASSPGLLNTGELFF. V usage is TRBV5-1 and J usage is TRBJ2-2; possibly TRBD2 for D (5 bases). Germline V CDR1 and CDR2: SGHRS, YFSETQ. This CDR3 comprises 15 residues. Trimming left V 4 bases short and J 1 base short, with 11 bases between.